The T cell receptor beta chain described here comes from a study of cytomegalovirus exposure and HLA in healthy donors. Overall study findings and caveats: According to an earlier analysis, most TCR beta V segments yielded productive rearrangements about 87% or about 30% of the time. The later analysis indicated that the majority of CMV-associated TCR beta chains appeared HLA-restricted. In all likelihood, a cluster of highly shared sequence variants was a sequencing artifact.

Germline-derived CDR1 and CDR2 are SGHKS and YYEKEE (reference sequence). The V end lost 4 bases, the J end lost 4 bases, and 12 bases lay between the germline ends. The CDR3 has 13 residues. In the case of this clone: No antigen is known for it.

The PCR used 60 Vbeta and 13 Jbeta primers. Assay used: immunoSEQ multiplex PCR; TCRdb lists only in-frame clones, some missing. Of roughly 220,000 clones in the sample, 60% to 80% were seen once. Healthy donors of bone marrow made up the group. The origin of this receptor is a woman aged 30 to 39 in good health and CMV-seronegative. The chain uses TRBV5-5 and TRBJ2-7, with D uncertain. Sequencing was carried out using PBMCs. CDR3 residues: CASSPILVYEQYF. CDR3 bases: TGTGCCAGCAGCCCAATACTTGTATACGAGCAGTACTTC. The variable domain in full, completed from reference TRBV5-5 and TRBJ2-7, reads DAGVTQSPTHLIKTRGQQVTLRCSPISGHKSVSWYQQVLGQGPQFIFQYYEKEERGRGNFPDRFSARQFPNYSSELNVNALLLGDSALYLCASSPILVYEQYFGPGTRLTVT.